The text below deals with one TCR beta chain. In the source study's methods: From reference gene primer amplification, estimates of nucleated cell counts were derived. Measured with immunoSEQ multiplex PCR; TCRdb has only the in-frame clones, and not every one. V and J calls plus clone size are reproduced from that table; the DNA served to infer D and trimming. The table shows tens of thousands of clones, with roughly four fifths occurring only once. This sample was included in a study of blood T cell repertoires in COVID-19. Study-wide background: Both acute and convalescent COVID-19 samples were obtained from the United States, Italy and Spain. From T cells, B-cell-depleted T cells, or PBMCs came the material, which was cDNA or gDNA.

This CDR3 contains 14 residues. Germline lookup yields CDR1 SGHTA and CDR2 FQGNSA. J lost 4 bases, V lost 1 base, and 1 base had no gene match. This TCR derives from an elderly woman with active or convalescent COVID-19. V and J are TRBV7-2 and TRBJ2-5; 9 positions match TRBD2. The sequenced material came from peripheral blood. The CDR3 here is CASSLGSGGETQYF. CDR3 DNA sequence: TGTGCCAGCAGCTTAGGTAGCGGGGGAGAGACCCAGTACTTC.